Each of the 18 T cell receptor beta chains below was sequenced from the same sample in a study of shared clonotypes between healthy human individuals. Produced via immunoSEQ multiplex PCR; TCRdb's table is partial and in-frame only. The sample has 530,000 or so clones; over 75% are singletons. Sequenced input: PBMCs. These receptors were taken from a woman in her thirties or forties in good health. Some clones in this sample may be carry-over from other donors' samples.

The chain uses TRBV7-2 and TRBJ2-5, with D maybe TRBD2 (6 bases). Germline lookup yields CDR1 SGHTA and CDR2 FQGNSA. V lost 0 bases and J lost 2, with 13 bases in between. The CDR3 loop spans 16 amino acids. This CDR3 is CASSLAWRETQETQYF. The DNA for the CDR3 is TGTGCCAGCAGCTTAGCGTGGCGGGAAACGCAAGAGACCCAGTACTTC.

The CDR3 region is CASSSSGQMTEAFF. CDR3 sequence (DNA): TGTGCCAGCAGCTCCTCGGGACAGATGACTGAAGCTTTCTTT. The rearrangement links TRBV7-3 to TRBJ1-1; 7 bases match TRBD1. From germline, CDR1 is SGHTA and CDR2 FQGTGA. This CDR3 is built from 14 residues. V was clipped by 4 bases and J by 5 bases; unmatched bases: 7.

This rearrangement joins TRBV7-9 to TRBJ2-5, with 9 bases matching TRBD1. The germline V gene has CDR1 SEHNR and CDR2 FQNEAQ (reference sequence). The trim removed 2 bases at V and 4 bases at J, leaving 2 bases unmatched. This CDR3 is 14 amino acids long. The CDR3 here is CASSLTGGAETQYF. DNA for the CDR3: TGTGCCAGCAGCTTAACAGGGGGCGCAGAGACCCAGTACTTC.

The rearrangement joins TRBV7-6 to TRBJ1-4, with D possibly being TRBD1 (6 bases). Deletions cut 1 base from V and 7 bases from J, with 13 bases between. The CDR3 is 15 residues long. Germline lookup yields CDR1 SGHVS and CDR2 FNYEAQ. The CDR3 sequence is CASSLEGGLSEKLFF. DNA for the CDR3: TGTGCCAGCAGCTTAGAGGGGGGTTTGAGTGAAAAACTGTTTTTT.

The CDR3 DNA sequence: TGTGCCAGCAGCCGGGGACAGGAGTGGGGTGGCTACACCTTC. Its protein is CASSRGQEWGGYTF. The chain links TRBV7-9 to TRBJ1-2; 8 bases align to TRBD1. CDR3 length: 14 residues. The J segment lost 7 bases and the V segment lost 5 bases, leaving 9 bases of the junction unmatched. Germline V gene data show CDR1 as SEHNR and CDR2 as FQNEAQ (reference sequence).

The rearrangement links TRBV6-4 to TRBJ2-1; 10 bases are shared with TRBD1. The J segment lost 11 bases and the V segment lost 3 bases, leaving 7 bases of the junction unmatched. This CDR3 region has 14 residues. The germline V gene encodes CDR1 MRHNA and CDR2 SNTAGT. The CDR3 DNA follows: TGTGCCAGCAGTGAGATGGGACAGGGGTCTAAGCAGTTCTTC. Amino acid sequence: CASSEMGQGSKQFF.

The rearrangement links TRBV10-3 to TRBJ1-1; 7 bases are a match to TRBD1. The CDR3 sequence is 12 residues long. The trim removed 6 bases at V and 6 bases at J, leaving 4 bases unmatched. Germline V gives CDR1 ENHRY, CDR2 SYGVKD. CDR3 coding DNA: TGTGCCATCAGCTGGGACAGAGCTGAAGCTTTCTTT. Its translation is CAISWDRAEAFF.

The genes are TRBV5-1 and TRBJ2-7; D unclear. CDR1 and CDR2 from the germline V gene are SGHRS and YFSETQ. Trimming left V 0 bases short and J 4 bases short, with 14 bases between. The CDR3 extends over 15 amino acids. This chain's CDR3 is CASSLEGNYDYEQYF. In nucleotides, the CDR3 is TGCGCCAGCAGCTTGGAGGGCAACTATGATTACGAGCAGTACTTC.

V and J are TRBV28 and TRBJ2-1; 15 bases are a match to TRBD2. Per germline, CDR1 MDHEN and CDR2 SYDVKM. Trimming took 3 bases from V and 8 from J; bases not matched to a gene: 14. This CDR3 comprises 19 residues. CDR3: CASSFTGLAGGPRRDEQFF. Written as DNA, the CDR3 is TGTGCCAGCAGTTTCACAGGACTAGCGGGAGGGCCCCGGAGGGATGAGCAGTTCTTC.

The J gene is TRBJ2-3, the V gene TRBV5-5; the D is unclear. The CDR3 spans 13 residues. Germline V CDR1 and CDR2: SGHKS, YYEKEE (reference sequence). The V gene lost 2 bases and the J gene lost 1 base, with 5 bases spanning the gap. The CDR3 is CASSLGGTDTQYF. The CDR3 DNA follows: TGTGCCAGCAGCTTAGGCGGCACAGATACGCAGTATTTT. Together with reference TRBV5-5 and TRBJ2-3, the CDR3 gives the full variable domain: DAGVTQSPTHLIKTRGQQVTLRCSPISGHKSVSWYQQVLGQGPQFIFQYYEKEERGRGNFPDRFSARQFPNYSSELNVNALLLGDSALYLCASSLGGTDTQYFGPGTRLTVL.

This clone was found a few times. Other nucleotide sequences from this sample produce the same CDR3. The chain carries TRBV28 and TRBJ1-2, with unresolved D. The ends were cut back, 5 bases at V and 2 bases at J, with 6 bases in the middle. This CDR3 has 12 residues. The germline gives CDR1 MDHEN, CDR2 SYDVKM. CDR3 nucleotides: TGTGCCAGCAGTCCGCGGAACTATGGCTACACCTTC. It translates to CASSPRNYGYTF.

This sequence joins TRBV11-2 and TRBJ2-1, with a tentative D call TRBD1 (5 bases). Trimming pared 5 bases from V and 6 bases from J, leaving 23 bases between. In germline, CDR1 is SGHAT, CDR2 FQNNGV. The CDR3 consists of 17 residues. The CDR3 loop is CASSPSYDPLRVNEQFF. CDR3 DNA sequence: TGTGCCAGCAGCCCGTCATATGACCCGCTCAGGGTCAATGAGCAGTTCTTC.

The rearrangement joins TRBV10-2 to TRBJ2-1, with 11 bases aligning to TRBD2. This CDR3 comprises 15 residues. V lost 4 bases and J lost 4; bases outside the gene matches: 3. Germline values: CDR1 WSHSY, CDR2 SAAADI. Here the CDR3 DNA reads TGCGCCAGCAGTGCAACTAGCGGGAGATACAATGAGCAGTTCTTC. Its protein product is CASSATSGRYNEQFF.

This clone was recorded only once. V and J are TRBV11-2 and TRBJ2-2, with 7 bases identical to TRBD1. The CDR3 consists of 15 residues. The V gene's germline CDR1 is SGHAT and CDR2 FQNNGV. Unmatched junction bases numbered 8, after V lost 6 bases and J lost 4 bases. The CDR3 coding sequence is TGTGCCAGCAGGCCGACAGGGTACGGCACCGGGGAGCTGTTTTTT. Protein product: CASRPTGYGTGELFF.

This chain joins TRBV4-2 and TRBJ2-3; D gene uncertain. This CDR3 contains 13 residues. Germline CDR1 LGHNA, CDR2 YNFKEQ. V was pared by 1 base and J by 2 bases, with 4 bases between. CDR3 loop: CASSQGVTDTQYF. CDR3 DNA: TGTGCCAGCAGCCAAGGGGTCACAGATACGCAGTATTTT.

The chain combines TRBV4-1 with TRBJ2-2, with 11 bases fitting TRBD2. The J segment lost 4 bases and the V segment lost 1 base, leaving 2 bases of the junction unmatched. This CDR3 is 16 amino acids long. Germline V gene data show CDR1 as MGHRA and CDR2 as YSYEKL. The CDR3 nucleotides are TGCGCCAGCAGCCAAGTGGGGACTAGCGGCACCGGGGAGCTGTTTTTT. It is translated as CASSQVGTSGTGELFF.

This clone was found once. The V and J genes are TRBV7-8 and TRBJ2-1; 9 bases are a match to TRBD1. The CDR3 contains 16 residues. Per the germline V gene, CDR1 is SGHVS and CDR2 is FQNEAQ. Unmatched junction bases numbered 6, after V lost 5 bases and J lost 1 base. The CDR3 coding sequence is TGTGCCAGCAGCCGGCGACAGGGGGTATCCTACAATGAGCAGTTCTTC. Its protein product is CASSRRQGVSYNEQFF.

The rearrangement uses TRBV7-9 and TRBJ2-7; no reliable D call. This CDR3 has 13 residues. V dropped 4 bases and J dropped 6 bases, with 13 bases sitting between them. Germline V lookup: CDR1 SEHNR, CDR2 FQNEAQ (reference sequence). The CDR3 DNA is TGTGCCAGCAGCTCCCACCTTGGGCTCGAGCAGTACTTC. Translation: CASSSHLGLEQYF.